This TCR beta chain originates from a study of cytotoxic CD8 clonotypes in ibrutinib-treated CLL. The study's findings and limits: Circulating CD8+ T-cell counts were tracked by baseline clonality, which exceeded that of age-matched healthy donors. Stable or contracted on treatment, public clonotypes were also uncommon.

CDR1 and CDR2 (germline): SGHNT, YYREEE (reference sequence). V shed 4 bases and J 6 bases; nucleotides not matched to a gene: 11. The CDR3 has 16 residues. T cells were sequenced at a targeted depth of 1 in 200,000 to 1 in 1 million. Repertoires were generated with immunoSEQ multiplex PCR, while TCRdb's copy carries only in-frame clones and drops some. The sample lists over 6,500 clones, 60% to 75% occurring once. Cryopreserved PBMCs yielded about 2 micrograms of genomic DNA for TCR beta libraries. Only a few counts were recorded for this clone. Its antigen is still unknown. The rearrangement joins TRBV5-4 to TRBJ2-1, with TRBD2 matching 9 bases. This receptor was taken from a human donor with chronic lymphocytic leukemia. This material consisted of PBMCs, taken before ibrutinib treatment. CDR3 sequence (DNA): TGTGCCAGCAGCCGCGAGGCTAGCGGGGAGTTCAATGAGCAGTTCTTC. It codes for CASSREASGEFNEQFF.